This T cell receptor beta chain is drawn from a study of T-cell memory formation after mild COVID-19. Study-wide results and limits: The appearance of some responding clones in pre-infection memory suggested that cross-reactive memory joined.

Germline assignment: CDR1 WSHSY and CDR2 SAAADI. V gave up 1 base and J gave up 5 bases, with 12 bases separating them. The CDR3 runs 15 residues. Concerning this clonotype itself: Its antigen is still unknown.

TCRdb independently ran MiXCR on the 5' RACE reads; one entry per CDR3 protein. Of nearly 350,000 distinct CDR3 sequences listed, roughly 13% are singletons. Sequences were obtained from PBMCs or a T cell subset sorted from them (not recorded which). This rearrangement joins TRBV10-2 to TRBJ2-4, with D perhaps TRBD2 (6 bases). This sequence originates from a man aged 18 to 30 who had mild COVID-19 (a few samples of this study predate the infection). Cell type and time point are not known. The CDR3 is CASSEWGLKENIQYF. The CDR3 nucleotides read TGCGCCAGCAGTGAGTGGGGACTTAAGGAAAACATTCAGTACTTC.